The next 27 T cell receptor beta chains were all read from a single sample in a study of CD8 T cells in Susac syndrome. Memory subsets were defined for TEMRA sorting by CD27 and CD45RA staining. Reverse transcription of roughly 0.5 to 1 ug RNA was performed with random hexamers. TCRdb independently ran MiXCR on the immunoSEQ multiplex PCR reads; one entry per CDR3 protein. The top ten clones hold around 10% of a sample with some 2,200 distinct CDR3 sequences, under 75% of them seen once. Material for sequencing was CD8+ TEMRA cells from PBMCs. Noted subset: FACS-sorted terminally differentiated effector memory CD8+ T cells re-expressing CD45RA (CD8+ TEMRA). The receptors stem from a human donor with Susac syndrome.

This rearrangement joins TRBV11-3 to TRBJ2-1, with TRBD2 as a possible D gene (6 bases). The V end lost 5 bases, the J end lost 3 bases, and 14 bases lay between the germline ends. The CDR3 contains 15 residues. Germline V gene data show CDR1 as SGHNT and CDR2 as YENEEA. CDR3 sequence: CASSAGTALYNEQFF. The CDR3 DNA sequence: TGTGCCAGCAGCGCGGGGACGGCGCTCTACAATGAGCAGTTCTTC.

The rearrangement uses TRBV20-1 and TRBJ2-7; D possibly corresponds to TRBD2 (5 bases). Trimming took off 6 bases at V and 3 bases at J, with 9 bases between the two ends. Looked up from germline, CDR1 is DFQATT and CDR2 is SNEGSKA (reference sequence). The CDR3 runs 11 residues. Here the CDR3 reads CSAASGYEQYF. CDR3 sequence (DNA): TGCAGTGCCGCGAGCGGCTACGAGCAGTACTTC.

The CDR3: CAWSGEFGEQYF. CDR3 DNA sequence: TGTGCCTGGAGTGGGGAGTTCGGTGAGCAGTACTTC. This chain uses TRBV30 with TRBJ2-7; D perhaps matches TRBD2 (5 bases). Trimming pared 1 base from V and 7 bases from J, leaving 11 bases between. This CDR3 region has 12 residues. The germline V gene has CDR1 GTSNPN and CDR2 SVGIG (reference sequence).

The chain recombines TRBV7-2 with TRBJ2-3, with D maybe TRBD2 (6 bases). Trimming left V 5 bases short and J 6 bases short, with 24 bases between. This CDR3 contains 17 residues. Germline V lookup: CDR1 SGHTA, CDR2 FQGNSA. The CDR3, as DNA: TGTGCCAGCAGCCCCATTGGAGGGACGCCAAAGGCCGATACGCAGTATTTT. Translated, it gives CASSPIGGTPKADTQYF.

Points on this clonotype: This may be a read error, as it is one base from a much larger clone. V is TRBV28 and J is TRBJ1-5, with TRBD1 as a possible D gene (6 bases). The CDR3 consists of 13 residues. The germline V gene encodes CDR1 MDHEN and CDR2 SYDVKM. The CDR3 loop is CASSLSGAQPKHF. Written as DNA, the CDR3 is TGTGCCAGCAGTTTGTCGGGGGCTCAGCCCAAGCATTTT.

DNA of the CDR3: TGTGCCAGCAGCCCCCGGGGTATGGGAACCAATACTGAAGCTTTCTTT. This codes for CASSPRGMGTNTEAFF. V is TRBV28 and J is TRBJ1-1, with unresolved D. V lost 6 bases and J lost 5, with 22 bases in between. There are 16 residues in the CDR3. Germline CDR1 and CDR2: MDHEN and SYDVKM.

This sequence joins TRBV4-1 and TRBJ2-3; a weak D match, TRBD1 (6 bases). The CDR3 covers 19 residues. Germline V gene sequence: CDR1 MGHRA, CDR2 YSYEKL. The V end lost 1 base, the J end lost 1 base, and 21 bases lay between the germline ends. CDR3 coding DNA: TGCGCCAGCAGCCAAGGGAGTACGAGGGGGTTGCGTCGCACAGATACGCAGTATTTT. As protein: CASSQGSTRGLRRTDTQYF.

The V call is TRBV20-1, the J call TRBJ1-2; TRBD1 is a possible D gene (6 bases). CDR1 and CDR2 (germline): DFQATT, SNEGSKA (reference sequence). V was cut by 1 base and J by 4 bases, with 7 bases left in between. This CDR3 is built from 12 residues. CDR3 residues: CSARGGPYGYTF. The CDR3 DNA reads as TGCAGTGCTAGAGGGGGGCCCTATGGCTACACCTTC.

This clonotype was picked up one time. V is TRBV28 and J is TRBJ2-5; 7 bases are a match to TRBD2. The CDR3 is 14 amino acids. CDR1 MDHEN and CDR2 SYDVKM come from the germline V gene. The junction had 5 bases not matched to a gene; V was cut back by 6 bases and J by 1 base. The CDR3 DNA is TGTGCCAGCAGCTCTTCGGGGGGCCAAGAGACCCAGTACTTC. It translates to CASSSSGGQETQYF.

The rearrangement uses TRBV14 and TRBJ1-1; 7 bases align to TRBD1. The CDR3 is 15 residues long. Losses at the gene ends were 5 bases for V and 4 bases for J; bases not matched to a gene: 10. The V gene's germline CDR1 is SGHDN and CDR2 FVKESK. This chain's CDR3 is CASSKYRQGPTEAFF. Here the CDR3 DNA reads TGTGCCAGCAGCAAATATCGACAGGGACCCACTGAAGCTTTCTTT. The full variable domain, completed using reference TRBV14 and TRBJ1-1, is EAGVTQFPSHSVIEKGQTVTLRCDPISGHDNLYWYRRVMGKEIKFLLHFVKESKQDESGMPNNRFLAERTGGTYSTLKVQPAELEDSGVYFCASSKYRQGPTEAFFGQGTRLTVV.

This clonotype was recorded once. Given a much more abundant clone one base away, this may be a read error. The chain has TRBV27 and TRBJ2-2; tentatively, D is TRBD1 or TRBD2 (5 bases each). Germline V CDR1 and CDR2: MNHEY, SMNVEV (reference sequence). The CDR3 covers 15 residues. V lost 7 bases and J lost 4, with 16 bases in between. In nucleotides, the CDR3 is TGTGCCAGCACCCCTGGTGGGGGTCGCACCGGGGAGCTGTTTTTT. It encodes CASTPGGGRTGELFF.

The gene calls are TRBV28 and TRBJ2-1; D perhaps matches TRBD2 (5 bases). V shed 7 bases and J shed 5 bases, with 21 bases lying between them. Germline V CDR1 and CDR2: MDHEN, SYDVKM. CDR3 length equals 16 residues. The CDR3 is CASTLNPASYNNEQFF. CDR3 nucleotides: TGTGCCAGCACTCTTAACCCGGCTAGCTACAACAATGAGCAGTTCTTC.

The chain has TRBV20-1 and TRBJ2-5; D may be TRBD1 (6 bases). V dropped 0 bases and J dropped 2 bases, with 19 bases sitting between them. The germline CDR1 and CDR2 sequences are DFQATT and SNEGSKA (reference sequence). There are 17 residues in the CDR3. The DNA for the CDR3 is TGCAGTGCTAGAGAAAATCCGGCAGGGGCTTGGCAAGAGACCCAGTACTTC. Residues: CSARENPAGAWQETQYF.

This chain uses TRBV25-1 with TRBJ2-1; D is perhaps TRBD2 (6 bases). Per germline, CDR1 MGHDK and CDR2 SYGVNS. The length of the CDR3 is 11 residues. Trimming took off 6 bases at V and 8 bases at J, with 8 bases between the two ends. CDR3 sequence (DNA): TGTGCCAGCAGCTGGGGGGATGAGCAGTTCTTC. Its translation: CASSWGDEQFF. Based on the CDR3 plus reference TRBV25-1 and TRBJ2-1, the full variable domain is EADIYQTPRYLVIGTGKKITLECSQTMGHDKMYWYQQDPGMELHLIHYSYGVNSTEKGDLSSESTVSRIRTEHFPLTLESARPSHTSQYLCASSWGDEQFFGPGTRLTVL.

The chain uses TRBV29-1 and TRBJ2-2; 9 bases are a match to TRBD1. The CDR3 is 15 residues long. CDR1 is SQVTM and CDR2 is ANQGSEA in the germline V gene. V shed 2 bases and J 5 bases; nucleotides not matched to a gene: 6. Here the CDR3 reads CSVESGDRETGELFF. The CDR3 bases are TGCAGCGTTGAAAGCGGGGACAGGGAGACCGGGGAGCTGTTTTTT.

The chain combines TRBV24-1 with TRBJ1-1; a possible D gene is TRBD1 (5 bases). Trimming removed 6 bases from V and 5 bases from J, with 12 bases in between. The CDR3 is 13 amino acids. Germline V gene lookup returns CDR1 KGHDR and CDR2 SFDVKD. CDR3 in DNA: TGTGCCACCAGTCCCGGGGGGTCGACTGAAGCTTTCTTT. Encoded protein: CATSPGGSTEAFF.

This chain uses TRBV7-6 with TRBJ2-5; D unclear. The germline V gene has CDR1 SGHVS and CDR2 FNYEAQ. The V gene lost 0 bases and the J gene lost 5 bases, with 10 bases spanning the gap. The CDR3 is made up of 14 amino acids. CDR3 residues: CASSLAPGPETQYF. The CDR3 region has the DNA TGTGCCAGCAGCTTAGCCCCAGGACCCGAGACCCAGTACTTC.

Relative to its sample, this clonotype is large. The V call is TRBV13, the J call TRBJ2-7; D is possibly TRBD1 or TRBD2 (5 bases each). This CDR3 comprises 15 residues. Germline V gene lookup returns CDR1 PRHDT and CDR2 FYEKMQ (reference sequence). Trimming cost V 4 bases and J 5 bases, with 18 bases left between them. This CDR3 is CASSWSMGRRDEQYV. In DNA form, the CDR3 reads TGTGCCAGCAGCTGGTCTATGGGACGACGGGACGAGCAGTACGTC.

The chain is built from TRBV4-3 and TRBJ1-6; D gene unclear. The CDR3 has 18 residues. The germline CDR1 and CDR2 sequences are LGHNA and YSLEER. V lost 0 bases and J 5 bases, leaving 17 bases between the germline ends. CDR3 protein: CASSQDSEGGSDNSPLHF. CDR3 DNA sequence: TGCGCCAGCAGCCAAGATTCGGAGGGCGGGTCCGATAATTCACCCCTCCACTTT.

This clonotype has more than one count but fewer than ten. The CDR3 loop is CASSQDPDSNYGYTF. The CDR3 bases are TGCGCCAGCAGCCAAGATCCCGATTCTAACTATGGCTACACCTTC. This chain links TRBV4-1 with TRBJ1-2; D remains unclear. Germline V gene lookup returns CDR1 MGHRA and CDR2 YSYEKL. Trimming stripped 0 bases from V and 0 bases from J, with 8 bases between. The CDR3 spans 15 residues.

The chain recombines TRBV6-5 with TRBJ2-1, with 7 bases identical to TRBD2. Germline V gene sequence: CDR1 MNHEY, CDR2 SVGAGI. The CDR3 covers 14 residues. The ends lost 2 bases at V and 5 bases at J; junction bases unmatched: 3. CDR3 coding DNA: TGTGCCAGCAGTTACGCGGGGGAAAACAATGAGCAGTTCTTC. Amino acids: CASSYAGENNEQFF.

In this sample, this clonotype turned up once. The chain has TRBV7-3 and TRBJ2-3, with D perhaps matching TRBD1 (7 bases). The germline V gene encodes CDR1 SGHTA and CDR2 FQGTGA. The CDR3 sequence is 16 residues long. Trimming left V 5 bases short and J 1 base short, with 16 bases between. The CDR3 sequence: CASSPGGGEGTDTQYF. In DNA form, the CDR3 reads TGTGCCAGCAGCCCAGGAGGGGGCGAGGGCACAGATACGCAGTATTTT.

This clonotype was seen a few times. V gene TRBV11-2 combines with J gene TRBJ2-7; D unclear. The CDR3 covers 14 residues. Trimming took off 0 bases at V and 3 bases at J, with 9 bases between the two ends. The germline CDR1 and CDR2 sequences are SGHAT and FQNNGV. CDR3 coding DNA: TGTGCCAGCAGCTTAGAGGCCACCGGCTACGAGCAGTACTTC. It encodes CASSLEATGYEQYF.

This chain uses TRBV4-3 with TRBJ2-1, with D possibly TRBD2 on 6 matching bases. V was pared by 0 bases and J by 5 bases, with 17 bases between. The CDR3 covers 17 residues. Germline lookup yields CDR1 LGHNA and CDR2 YSLEER. DNA for the CDR3: TGCGCCAGCAGCCAAGATAGTTTTTCGGGACTCAACAATGAGCAGTTCTTC. Its protein is CASSQDSFSGLNNEQFF.

The chain links TRBV3-1 to TRBJ2-1, with D unclear. Trimming removed 2 bases from V and 7 bases from J, with 24 bases in between. CDR1 LGHDT and CDR2 YNNKEL come from the germline V gene (reference sequence). The CDR3 spans 18 residues. The CDR3 DNA sequence: TGTGCCAGCAGCCAACCCAAGGGTTGGCTGCTAGTGTGGAATGAGCAGTTCTTC. It is translated as CASSQPKGWLLVWNEQFF.

Turning to this clonotype: A much larger clone differs from this one at a single base, so this may be a read error. The chain employs TRBV4-3 and TRBJ1-3; D is perhaps TRBD1 (5 bases). The CDR3 sequence is 17 residues long. Per germline, CDR1 LGHNA and CDR2 YSLEER. Trimming took 4 bases from V and 1 from J, leaving 17 bases between them. CDR3 nucleotides: TGCGCCAGCAGCCTACGAAACGGGGGGAGGTCTGGAAACACCATATATTTT. Its translation is CASSLRNGGRSGNTIYF.

This clonotype was observed once. The chain employs TRBV4-3 and TRBJ2-1, with D possibly matching TRBD1 (5 bases). CDR1 and CDR2 (germline): LGHNA, YSLEER. V was cut by 4 bases and J by 4 bases, with 14 bases left in between. This CDR3 has 15 residues. The chain's CDR3 is CASSPQGNSYNEQFF. The CDR3 DNA reads as TGCGCCAGCAGCCCCCAGGGTAACAGTTACAATGAGCAGTTCTTC.